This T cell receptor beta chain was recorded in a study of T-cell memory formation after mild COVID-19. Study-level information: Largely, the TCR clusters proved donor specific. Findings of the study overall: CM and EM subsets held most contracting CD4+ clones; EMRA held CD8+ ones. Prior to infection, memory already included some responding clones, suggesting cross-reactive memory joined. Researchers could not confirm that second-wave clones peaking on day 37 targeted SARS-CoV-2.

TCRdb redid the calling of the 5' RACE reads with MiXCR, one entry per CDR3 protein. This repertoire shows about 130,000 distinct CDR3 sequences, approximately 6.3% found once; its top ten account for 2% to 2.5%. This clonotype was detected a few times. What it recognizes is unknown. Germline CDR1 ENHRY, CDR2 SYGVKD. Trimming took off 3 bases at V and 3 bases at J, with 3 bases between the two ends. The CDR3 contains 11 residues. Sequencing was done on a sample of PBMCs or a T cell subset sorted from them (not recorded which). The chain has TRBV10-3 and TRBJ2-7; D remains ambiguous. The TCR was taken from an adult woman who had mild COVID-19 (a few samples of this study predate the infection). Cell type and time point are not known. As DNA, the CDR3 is TGTGCCATCAGTGACGTCTACGAGCAGTACTTC. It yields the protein CAISDVYEQYF.